These 32 T cell receptor beta chains share one sample of origin, sequenced in a study of CXCR3-negative and CXCR3-positive naive CD8 T cells. Study-level results: CXCR3-negative naive cells had less hydrophobic TRB CDR3s than did CXCR3-positive naive cells.

Researchers prepared the TRB cDNA libraries using 5' RACE with UMI labels. TCRdb re-called the 5' RACE reads and gives one entry per CDR3 protein, without DNA. This listing includes roughly 100,000 distinct CDR3 sequences. These receptors' targets are unknown. The sample consisted of naive CXCR3+ CD8+ T cells from blood. Subset specified: CD45RO-CCR7+CD27+CD95- naive CD8+ T cells expressing CXCR3 (TNR3+). The receptors were sampled from a human donor in good health. Some clones in this sample may be carry-over from other donors' samples.

The chain uses TRBV28 and TRBJ2-7. This CDR3 is built from 13 residues. Germline CDR1 MDHEN, CDR2 SYDVKM. The CDR3 sequence is CASSLPWSSEQYF.

The rearrangement joins TRBV13 to TRBJ2-3; the TCRdb D gene call, TRBD1, has no DNA to confirm it. The CDR3 has 16 residues. Germline CDR1 PRHDT, CDR2 FYEKMQ (reference sequence). CDR3 region: CASSPGTQVYTDTQYF.

The chain has TRBV7-9 and TRBJ1-2; TCRdb gives TRBD1 as the D gene, but with no DNA this cannot be confirmed. The CDR3 runs to 12 residues. The germline gives CDR1 SEHNR, CDR2 FQNEAQ (reference sequence). CDR3 amino acids: CASSTTGEGYTF.

The chain has TRBV20-1 and TRBJ1-2. Per the germline V gene, CDR1 is DFQATT and CDR2 is SNEGSKA (reference sequence). There are 12 residues in the CDR3. This CDR3 reads CSARDQLYGYTF.

The chain is built from TRBV7-2 and TRBJ2-4. In germline, CDR1 is SGHTA, CDR2 FQGNSA. The CDR3 is 12 residues long. CDR3 loop: CASSYDWNIQYF.

V gene TRBV29-1 combines with J gene TRBJ2-5; the TRBD2 assignment by TCRdb is unverifiable without DNA. Germline values: CDR1 SQVTM, CDR2 ANQGSEA. The CDR3 length is 13 residues. CDR3 in amino acids: CSVSPESPTEHDF. The complete variable domain, with remaining parts taken from reference TRBV29-1 and TRBJ2-5, reads SAVISQKPSRDICQRGTSLTIQCQVDSQVTMMFWYRQQPGQSLTLIATANQGSEATYESGFVIDKFPISRPNLTFSTLTVSNMSPEDSSIYLCSVSPESPTEHDFGPGTRLLVL.

The chain recombines TRBV6-6 with TRBJ2-7; TCRdb picks TRBD2, but there is no DNA to check that call. The CDR3 sequence is 14 residues long. The germline CDR1 and CDR2 sequences are MNHNY and SVGAGI (reference sequence). The CDR3 sequence: CASISGLGAYEQYF.

The V call is TRBV25-1, the J call TRBJ1-4; TCRdb reports TRBD1, a call that lacks DNA to check it against. Germline V gives CDR1 MGHDK, CDR2 SYGVNS. The CDR3 is 15 amino acids. This chain's CDR3 is CASRQQGQGGGKLFF.

This chain joins TRBV7-2 and TRBJ2-3; TCRdb designates TRBD2, a call that cannot be tested without DNA. The CDR3 extends over 16 amino acids. The V gene's germline CDR1 is SGHTA and CDR2 FQGNSA. The CDR3: CASSPRLAGNTVTQYF.

CDR3 sequence reads: CASSLVVAGDGGDTQHF. The rearrangement uses TRBV5-1 and TRBJ2-3; TCRdb outputs TRBD2, but without DNA this stays unchecked. Germline V gives CDR1 SGHRS, CDR2 YFSETQ. The CDR3 has 17 residues. The full variable domain, in which reference TRBV5-1 and TRBJ2-3 provide the parts outside the CDR3, is KAGVTQTPRYLIKTRGQQVTLSCSPISGHRSVSWYQQTPGQGLQFLFEYFSETQRNKGNFPGRFSGRQFSNSRSEMNVSTLELGDSALYLCASSLVVAGDGGDTQHFGPGTRLTVL.

This chain connects TRBV5-1 to TRBJ2-4; TCRdb's D gene call, TRBD1, goes unchecked for lack of DNA. Germline loops: CDR1 SGHRS, CDR2 YFSETQ. The CDR3 has 16 amino acids. This CDR3 is CASSPGGSGRQLFQYF. Full variable domain (remainder filled in from reference TRBV5-1 and TRBJ2-4): KAGVTQTPRYLIKTRGQQVTLSCSPISGHRSVSWYQQTPGQGLQFLFEYFSETQRNKGNFPGRFSGRQFSNSRSEMNVSTLELGDSALYLCASSPGGSGRQLFQYFGAGTRLSVL.

The chain combines TRBV6-2 or TRBV6-3 with TRBJ2-7; TCRdb picks TRBD1, but there is no DNA to check that call. The CDR3 length is 16 residues. CDR1 MNHEY and CDR2 SVGEGT come from the germline V gene. The chain's CDR3 is CASSYLDLDTSYEQYF.

The V call is TRBV27, the J call TRBJ2-4; the D call of TRBD1 rests on TCRdb alone, since no DNA is present to check it. The germline CDR1 and CDR2 sequences are MNHEY and SMNVEV (reference sequence). The CDR3 has 13 residues. CDR3 loop: CASSLDRVNIQYF.

The chain combines TRBV29-1 with TRBJ2-7; TCRdb selects TRBD2, and the lack of DNA leaves this call unchecked. The CDR3 runs 14 residues. CDR1 SQVTM and CDR2 ANQGSEA come from the germline V gene. CDR3 region: CSVSGLKGSYEQYF.

The chain employs TRBV7-9 and TRBJ2-1; TCRdb returns TRBD1, unconfirmable since there is no DNA. There are 13 residues in the CDR3. CDR1 and CDR2 from the germline V gene are SEHNR and FQNEAQ (reference sequence). The CDR3 region is CASSSVGGPEQFF.

The rearrangement uses TRBV29-1 and TRBJ2-3; TCRdb indicates TRBD2, and absent DNA this call remains unverified. Germline CDR1 reads SQVTM; CDR2 reads ANQGSEA. This CDR3 is 13 amino acids long. The CDR3 here is CSVAEAFTDTQYF.

The chain employs TRBV7-7 and TRBJ2-5; no DNA is available, so the TRBD1 call from TCRdb remains unchecked. The CDR3 runs to 13 residues. The germline CDR1 and CDR2 sequences are SSHAT and FNYEAQ (reference sequence). CDR3: CASRTDSQETQYF.

This chain links TRBV6-6 with TRBJ1-2; TCRdb names TRBD1, which stays unverified in the absence of DNA. Germline CDR1 and CDR2: MNHNY and SVGAGI (reference sequence). This CDR3 comprises 13 residues. The CDR3 sequence is CASSYLQGDGYTF.

This chain's CDR3 is CAWSVHGGSEAFF. The V call is TRBV30, the J call TRBJ1-1; checking the TCRdb D call of TRBD1 is not possible without DNA. The germline CDR1 and CDR2 sequences are GTSNPN and SVGIG (reference sequence). This CDR3 has 13 residues. Full variable domain (remainder filled in from reference TRBV30 and TRBJ1-1): SQTIHQWPATLVQPVGSPLSLECTVEGTSNPNLYWYRQAAGRGLQLLFYSVGIGQISSEVPQNLSASRPQDRQFILSSKKLLLSDSGFYLCAWSVHGGSEAFFGQGTRLTVV.

This chain connects TRBV14 to TRBJ2-5; the TRBD2 assignment by TCRdb is unverifiable without DNA. This CDR3 has 15 amino acids. In germline, CDR1 is SGHDN, CDR2 FVKESK. The chain's CDR3 is CASSQLRDLLETQYF.

This chain links TRBV5-1 with TRBJ2-5. Germline values: CDR1 SGHRS, CDR2 YFSETQ. CDR3 length: 13 residues. This CDR3 is CASSLTIQETQYF.

The CDR3 sequence: CSVEDLRKSGDNEQFF. The gene calls are TRBV29-1 and TRBJ2-1; no DNA is available, so the TRBD1 call from TCRdb remains unchecked. CDR1 SQVTM and CDR2 ANQGSEA come from the germline V gene. The CDR3 runs to 16 residues.

The J gene is TRBJ2-3, the V gene TRBV30; the TCRdb D gene call, TRBD2, has no DNA to confirm it. This CDR3 spans 15 amino acids. Per the germline V gene, CDR1 is GTSNPN and CDR2 is SVGIG (reference sequence). The chain's CDR3 is CASGELAGAKDTQYF.

This chain links TRBV6-6 with TRBJ1-1; TCRdb's D gene call, TRBD1, goes unchecked for lack of DNA. This CDR3 has 14 residues. Germline loops: CDR1 MNHNY, CDR2 SVGAGI (reference sequence). The CDR3 loop reads CASSQSQGGTEAFF.

The chain combines TRBV7-7 with TRBJ2-3; TCRdb outputs TRBD1, but without DNA this stays unchecked. Germline-derived CDR1 and CDR2 are SSHAT and FNYEAQ (reference sequence). The length of the CDR3 is 16 residues. CDR3 loop: CASSPISGVATDTQYF.

The chain carries TRBV5-5 and TRBJ1-1; the TCRdb call, TRBD1, lacks DNA for checking. There are 13 residues in the CDR3. The germline V gene has CDR1 SGHKS and CDR2 YYEKEE (reference sequence). This CDR3 is CASRGEAAGEAFF.

V gene TRBV12-3 or TRBV12-4 combines with J gene TRBJ2-1; TCRdb's D call, TRBD1, is unchecked because there is no DNA. CDR3 length: 14 amino acids. The CDR3 protein is CASRYGQGADEQFF.

V gene TRBV13 combines with J gene TRBJ2-1; with no DNA, the TCRdb D assignment of TRBD1 cannot be verified. Germline CDR1 reads PRHDT; CDR2 reads FYEKMQ (reference sequence). This CDR3 comprises 15 residues. The chain's CDR3 is CASQPRGAGGDEQFF.

The chain is built from TRBV29-1 and TRBJ1-3; the D call of TRBD1 rests on TCRdb alone, since no DNA is present to check it. This CDR3 comprises 14 residues. Germline loops: CDR1 SQVTM, CDR2 ANQGSEA. CDR3 sequence: CSVAIAQGGNTIYF.

The chain couples TRBV6-5 to TRBJ2-5; TCRdb reports TRBD2, a call that lacks DNA to check it against. The CDR3 contains 16 residues. Germline assignment: CDR1 MNHEY and CDR2 SVGAGI. The CDR3 protein is CASNSLDTGLQETQYF.

The V gene is TRBV7-2, the J gene TRBJ2-5; without DNA, the TCRdb call of TRBD1 cannot be checked. The germline CDR1 and CDR2 sequences are SGHTA and FQGNSA. CDR3 length equals 13 residues. The CDR3 sequence is CASSYETGLDQYF.

J is TRBJ1-4 and V is TRBV20-1. Germline V lookup: CDR1 DFQATT, CDR2 SNEGSKA (reference sequence). CDR3 length equals 16 residues. The CDR3 loop reads CSARDLADATNEKLFF.